These T cell receptor beta chains were read from a single sample in a study of T cell changes during pregnancy in multiple sclerosis. The data were produced by immunoSEQ multiplex PCR, yet TCRdb's version contains in-frame clones alone and is incomplete. The sample contains tens of thousands of clones, 93% of which appear only once. Material: CD8+ T cells from peripheral blood mononuclear cells, obtained in the third trimester of pregnancy. The receptors come from a female donor with multiple sclerosis, enrolled in a pregnancy study. CDR3s include the opening cysteine and the closing phenylalanine or tryptophan. The order of the fields is V gene, clone size, J gene, D gene, CDR3 protein, CDR3 DNA. A D gene is named only where the DNA matches it firmly. A row's size may be missing; if present it is once, few, many or a size class.

V: TRBV6-6; size: .; J: TRBJ2-1; D: TRBD2; CDR3: CASSYSTSGGEEFF; DNA: TGTGCCAGCAGTTACTCGACTAGCGGGGGGGAAGAGTTCTTC
V: TRBV19; size: .; J: TRBJ2-7; D: TRBD1; CDR3: CASSPRTGSYEQYF; DNA: TGTGCCAGTAGTCCTCGGACAGGCTCCTACGAGCAGTACTTC
V: TRBV4-1; size: .; J: TRBJ2-7; D: .; CDR3: CASSQGSYSEQYF; DNA: TGCGCCAGCAGCCAAGGTTCATACTCCGAGCAGTACTTC
V: TRBV20-1; size: once; J: TRBJ1-1; D: .; CDR3: CSAYPAFF; DNA: TGCAGTGCGTATCCAGCTTTCTTT
V: TRBV9; size: .; J: TRBJ2-7; D: .; CDR3: CASSVASEGYEQYF; DNA: TGTGCCAGCAGCGTAGCCTCAGAGGGTTACGAGCAGTACTTC
V: TRBV7-8; size: .; J: TRBJ1-5; D: .; CDR3: CASSLTGIGNQPQHF; DNA: TGTGCCAGCAGCTTAACGGGAATCGGGAATCAGCCCCAGCATTTT
V: TRBV5-6; size: .; J: TRBJ1-5; D: .; CDR3: CASSFWGANQPQHF; DNA: TGTGCCAGCAGCTTTTGGGGCGCCAATCAGCCCCAGCATTTT
V: TRBV6-1; size: .; J: TRBJ1-1; D: .; CDR3: CASSEASGPTEAFF; DNA: TGTGCCAGCAGTGAAGCTTCAGGGCCCACTGAAGCTTTCTTT
V: TRBV7-9; size: .; J: TRBJ2-7; D: TRBD1; CDR3: CASSPGQGSGEQYF; DNA: TGTGCCAGCAGCCCTGGACAGGGTTCGGGCGAGCAGTACTTC
V: TRBV7-9; size: .; J: TRBJ1-1; D: .; CDR3: CASSFTQANTEAFF; DNA: TGTGCCAGCAGCTTCACCCAGGCGAACACTGAAGCTTTCTTT
V: TRBV13; size: .; J: TRBJ2-5; D: TRBD2; CDR3: CASSWTSSETQYF; DNA: TGTGCCAGCAGCTGGACTAGCAGCGAGACCCAGTACTTC
V: TRBV5-4; size: once; J: TRBJ2-3; D: TRBD2; CDR3: CASSLGGGGGSTDTQYF; DNA: TGTGCCAGCAGCTTGGGCGGCGGGGGGGGCTCCACAGATACGCAGTATTTT
V: TRBV5-4; size: .; J: TRBJ1-2; D: .; CDR3: CASSLRGSNYGYTF; DNA: TGTGCCAGCAGCCTGCGGGGCAGTAACTATGGCTACACCTTC
V: TRBV27; size: .; J: TRBJ1-1; D: .; CDR3: CASSLLGASTEAFF; DNA: TGTGCCAGCAGTTTATTGGGGGCGAGCACTGAAGCTTTCTTT
V: TRBV6-1; size: .; J: TRBJ2-7; D: .; CDR3: CASSEDEVNFYEQYF; DNA: TGTGCCAGCAGTGAAGACGAGGTCAATTTCTACGAGCAGTACTTC
V: TRBV27; size: .; J: TRBJ1-1; D: TRBD1; CDR3: CASSFGTGEGTEAFF; DNA: TGTGCCAGCAGTTTCGGGACAGGGGAGGGCACTGAAGCTTTCTTT
V: TRBV6-1; size: .; J: TRBJ2-4; D: .; CDR3: CARDRVGDF; DNA: TGTGCCAGAGACCGTGTGGGAGACTTC
V: TRBV9; size: .; J: TRBJ2-1; D: TRBD1; CDR3: CASRAGGLANEQFF; DNA: TGTGCCAGTAGAGCAGGGGGCCTCGCGAATGAGCAGTTCTTC
V: TRBV9; size: .; J: TRBJ2-3; D: TRBD2; CDR3: CASSADTSGGVPSTDTQYF; DNA: TGTGCCAGCAGCGCCGATACCAGCGGGGGGGTACCCAGCACAGATACGCAGTATTTT
V: TRBV27; size: .; J: TRBJ2-7; D: .; CDR3: CASSFGGGYEQYF; DNA: TGTGCCAGCAGTTTCGGGGGAGGCTACGAGCAGTACTTC
V: TRBV5-6; size: .; J: TRBJ2-7; D: .; CDR3: CASSLVRDKRYEQYF; DNA: TGTGCCAGCAGCTTGGTCCGGGACAAACGCTACGAGCAGTACTTC
V: TRBV9; size: .; J: TRBJ1-2; D: .; CDR3: CASSEDSLRYTF; DNA: TGTGCCAGCAGCGAGGACAGCCTGAGATACACCTTC
V: TRBV4-1; size: .; J: TRBJ2-3; D: TRBD2; CDR3: CASSLLAGDTDTQYF; DNA: TGCGCCAGCAGCCTATTAGCGGGGGACACAGATACGCAGTATTTT
V: TRBV13; size: .; J: TRBJ2-1; D: TRBD1; CDR3: CASSLGGTGKHRNEQFF; DNA: TGTGCCAGCAGCTTGGGCGGGACAGGGAAGCATAGGAATGAGCAGTTCTTC
V: TRBV9; size: .; J: TRBJ1-2; D: .; CDR3: CASSPGTTNYGYTF; DNA: TGTGCCAGCAGCCCCGGGACAACTAACTATGGCTACACCTTC
V: TRBV15; size: .; J: TRBJ2-3; D: TRBD1; CDR3: CATSLDRGKVDTQYF; DNA: TGTGCCACCAGCCTCGACAGGGGAAAAGTTGATACGCAGTATTTT
V: TRBV13; size: .; J: TRBJ1-1; D: .; CDR3: CASSSQGYVNTEAFF; DNA: TGTGCCAGCAGCTCGCAGGGTTATGTGAACACTGAAGCTTTCTTT
V: TRBV7-3; size: .; J: TRBJ2-2; D: TRBD1; CDR3: CASSLLQGSPGELFF; DNA: TGTGCCAGCAGCCTATTACAGGGGTCGCCCGGGGAGCTGTTTTTT
V: TRBV7-3; size: .; J: TRBJ2-1; D: .; CDR3: CASSDNYNEQFF; DNA: TGTGCCAGCAGCGACAATTACAATGAGCAGTTCTTC
V: TRBV5-1; size: .; J: TRBJ2-6; D: TRBD1; CDR3: CASSLTGGWLDRGNVLTF; DNA: TGCGCCAGCAGCCTTACAGGGGGATGGTTGGATAGGGGCAACGTCCTGACTTTC
V: TRBV30; size: .; J: TRBJ2-5; D: .; CDR3: CAWGSQGETQYF; DNA: TGTGCCTGGGGCTCACAGGGAGAGACCCAGTACTTC
V: TRBV6-1; size: .; J: TRBJ2-5; D: .; CDR3: CASSLTIRETQYF; DNA: TGTGCCAGCAGTCTGACTATCAGGGAGACCCAGTACTTC
V: TRBV11-2; size: .; J: TRBJ1-1; D: .; CDR3: CASSLEGATEAFF; DNA: TGTGCCAGCAGCTTAGAAGGGGCAACTGAAGCTTTCTTT
V: TRBV6-4; size: .; J: TRBJ2-3; D: TRBD2; CDR3: CASSDSSGATDTQYF; DNA: TGTGCCAGCAGTGACTCTAGCGGGGCCACAGATACGCAGTATTTT
V: TRBV4-2; size: .; J: TRBJ2-1; D: TRBD2; CDR3: CASSQSGGAYNEQFF; DNA: TGTGCCAGCAGCCAGAGCGGGGGGGCCTACAATGAGCAGTTCTTC
V: TRBV6-1; size: .; J: TRBJ1-3; D: .; CDR3: CASSERVRGSSATIYF; DNA: TGTGCCAGCAGTGAACGCGTCCGGGGGAGTTCGGCCACCATATATTTT
V: TRBV19; size: .; J: TRBJ1-4; D: .; CDR3: CASINDGATNEKLFF; DNA: TGTGCCAGTATAAACGATGGGGCCACTAATGAAAAACTGTTTTTT
V: TRBV18; size: .; J: TRBJ2-1; D: .; CDR3: CASSATQNEQFF; DNA: TGTGCCAGCTCAGCCACACAGAATGAGCAGTTCTTC
V: TRBV30; size: .; J: TRBJ2-5; D: TRBD1; CDR3: CAWSGQGEETQYF; DNA: TGTGCCTGGAGCGGACAGGGGGAAGAGACCCAGTACTTC
V: TRBV27; size: .; J: TRBJ1-2; D: .; CDR3: CASSLSFGVNYGYTF; DNA: TGTGCCAGCAGTTTATCTTTCGGGGTCAACTATGGCTACACCTTC
V: TRBV12-5; size: .; J: TRBJ1-5; D: TRBD1; CDR3: CASGLVQAGTVYQPQHF; DNA: TGTGCTAGTGGTTTGGTACAGGCCGGGACAGTGTATCAGCCCCAGCATTTT
V: TRBV9; size: .; J: TRBJ2-3; D: TRBD2; CDR3: CASSLSSGVADTQYF; DNA: TGTGCCAGCAGCCTCAGCAGCGGGGTAGCAGATACGCAGTATTTT
V: TRBV9; size: .; J: TRBJ1-2; D: .; CDR3: CASSPEGRDLITYGYTF; DNA: TGTGCCAGCAGCCCCGAGGGGCGGGATCTAATAACTTATGGCTACACCTTC
V: TRBV5-6; size: .; J: TRBJ2-7; D: .; CDR3: CASSLFRSSEQYF; DNA: TGTGCCAGCAGCTTATTTCGGTCCTCAGAGCAGTACTTC
V: TRBV2; size: .; J: TRBJ2-7; D: .; CDR3: CASSEFKTDTYEQYF; DNA: TGTGCCAGCAGTGAATTCAAGACAGATACCTACGAGCAGTACTTC
V: TRBV6-6; size: .; J: TRBJ1-2; D: .; CDR3: CASIGGDSRGYTF; DNA: TGTGCCAGCATAGGGGGGGATTCCCGCGGCTACACCTTC
V: TRBV6-5; size: .; J: TRBJ1-1; D: .; CDR3: CASGVGGGLESFF; DNA: TGTGCCAGCGGAGTCGGGGGGGGCCTGGAAAGTTTCTTT
V: TRBV5-5; size: .; J: TRBJ2-7; D: .; CDR3: CASSPETPYEQYF; DNA: TGTGCCAGCTCCCCCGAAACTCCCTACGAGCAGTACTTC
V: TRBV27; size: .; J: TRBJ1-1; D: TRBD1; CDR3: CASRTQGRNTEAFF; DNA: TGTGCCAGCAGGACACAGGGGAGGAACACTGAAGCTTTCTTT
V: TRBV7-9; size: .; J: TRBJ1-2; D: .; CDR3: CASPKGDRFTF; DNA: TGTGCCAGCCCCAAAGGAGACAGGTTCACCTTC
V: TRBV6-1; size: .; J: TRBJ2-7; D: TRBD1; CDR3: CASSVPGQGRQYF; DNA: TGTGCCAGCAGTGTCCCGGGACAGGGACGGCAGTACTTC
V: TRBV13; size: .; J: TRBJ2-1; D: .; CDR3: CASSLRRGLDNEQFF; DNA: TGTGCCAGCAGCTTAAGGCGGGGGCTCGACAATGAGCAGTTCTTC
V: TRBV9; size: .; J: TRBJ2-3; D: TRBD2; CDR3: CASSPNRGVPDTQYF; DNA: TGTGCCAGCAGCCCCAATCGGGGGGTACCAGATACGCAGTATTTT